The clone carrying this T cell receptor beta chain was counted a few times. Its matching antigen is unknown. Researchers made TCR beta libraries by using iRepertoire HTBI primers and running Arm-PCR on CDR3 regions. Original data processing: Segment identification across samples yielded roughly 62 TRBV and about 13 TRBJ segments. TCRdb called the multiplex PCR reads again in MiXCR, with one record for every CDR3 protein. These V and J calls derive from TCRdb rather than the authors' analysis. Found here are 600,000 to 850,000 distinct CDR3 sequences, 30% of them singletons; the top ten hold around 42%. The germline CDR1 and CDR2 sequences are WSHSY and SAAADI. This CDR3 has 14 residues. Trimming shortened V by 4 bases and J by 1 base, and 10 bases separated the two germline ends. The data belong to a study of regulatory T cells in long-lasting Graves disease. General study points: Rather than thyroid tissue, only peripheral blood underwent study.

Time point of the sample: persistent/refractory GD, antithyroid drugs over 5 years with positive TRAb. With RNA extracted from PBMCs as input, the TCR library was made. The sequence was collected from a female donor with Graves disease. The chain is built from TRBV10-2 and TRBJ2-5; the D is unclear. The starting material was peripheral blood mononuclear cells (PBMCs), obtained when the disease was refractory, from a patient treated with antithyroid drugs. The CDR3 nucleotides are TGCGCCAGCAGTGTTCGGGCCAGCCAAGAGACCCAGTACTTC. It is translated as CASSVRASQETQYF.